This TCR beta chain was observed in a study of identical twins. This clonotype was detected a few times. Its antigen is unknown. TCRdb fed the 5' RACE reads into MiXCR, producing one record per CDR3 protein. This table holds under 500,000 distinct CDR3 sequences, about 13% found once. This CDR3 comprises 15 residues. The germline CDR1 and CDR2 sequences are DFQATT and SNEGSKA (reference sequence). The J segment lost 1 base and the V segment lost 0 bases, leaving 2 bases of the junction unmatched. General study findings and limits: Conclusions were drawn cross-sectionally by statistical analysis, without following the same donors.

These same data were also listed under a study on yellow fever vaccine responses in identical twins.

Sequencing used CD4+ T cells sorted from blood. This receptor was taken from a woman aged 18-29 years in good health. The chain joins TRBV20-1 to TRBJ2-2; 7 bases are a match to TRBD2. The DNA of the CDR3 is TGCAGTGCTAGAGATCCGGGAGGGAACACCGGGGAGCTGTTTTTT. This gives the protein CSARDPGGNTGELFF.